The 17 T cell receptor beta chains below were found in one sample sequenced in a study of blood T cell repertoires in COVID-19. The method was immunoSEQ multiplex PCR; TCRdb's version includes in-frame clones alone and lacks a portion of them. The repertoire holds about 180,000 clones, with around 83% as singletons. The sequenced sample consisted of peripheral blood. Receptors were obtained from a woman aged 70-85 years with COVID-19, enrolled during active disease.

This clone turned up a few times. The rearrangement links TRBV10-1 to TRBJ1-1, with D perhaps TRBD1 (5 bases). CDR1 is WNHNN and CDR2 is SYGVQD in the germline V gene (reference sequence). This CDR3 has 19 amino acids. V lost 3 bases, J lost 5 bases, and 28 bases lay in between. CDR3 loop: CASSEPGPTRRGRGTEAFF. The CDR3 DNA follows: TGCGCCAGCAGTGAACCCGGGCCTACTCGGCGGGGGAGAGGTACTGAAGCTTTCTTT.

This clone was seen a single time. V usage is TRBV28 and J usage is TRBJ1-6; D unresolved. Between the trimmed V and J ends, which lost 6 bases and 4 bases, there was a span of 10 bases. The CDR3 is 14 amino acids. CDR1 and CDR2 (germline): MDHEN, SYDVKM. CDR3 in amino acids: CASRGHLYNSPLHF. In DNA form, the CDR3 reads TGTGCCAGCAGGGGCCACTTATATAATTCACCCCTCCACTTT.

In DNA, the CDR3 is TGTGCCAGCAGCTTGTCTCAAAGCGGGGGCAATGAGCAGTTCTTC. This codes for CASSLSQSGGNEQFF. The chain links TRBV11-2 to TRBJ2-1, with 8 bases lining up with TRBD2. Germline-derived CDR1 and CDR2 are SGHAT and FQNNGV. After removal of 3 bases from V and 6 bases from J, the junction contained 7 bases not matched to a gene. The CDR3 is made up of 15 amino acids.

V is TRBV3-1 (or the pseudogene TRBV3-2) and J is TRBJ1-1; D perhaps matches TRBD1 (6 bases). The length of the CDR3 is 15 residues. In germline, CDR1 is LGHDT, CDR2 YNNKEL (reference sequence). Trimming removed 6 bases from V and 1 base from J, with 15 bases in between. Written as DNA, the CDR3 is TGTGCCAGCAGGCCTTTTGGGGGGGCGAACACTGAAGCTTTCTTT. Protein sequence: CASRPFGGANTEAFF.

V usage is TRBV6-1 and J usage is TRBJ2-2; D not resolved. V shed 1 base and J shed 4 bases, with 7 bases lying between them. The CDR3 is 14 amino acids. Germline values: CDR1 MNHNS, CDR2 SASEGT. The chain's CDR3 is CASSEDRTTGELFF. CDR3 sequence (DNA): TGTGCCAGCAGTGAAGACAGAACCACCGGGGAGCTGTTTTTT.

Here the CDR3 DNA reads TGTGCCAGCAGCCCCCCCCCGAGCAATGAGCAGTTCTTC. Translated: CASSPPPSNEQFF. The chain joins TRBV7-2 to TRBJ2-1; the D is unclear. This CDR3 comprises 13 residues. CDR1 SGHTA and CDR2 FQGNSA come from the germline V gene. V was shortened by 5 bases and J by 6 bases, with 11 bases between the two germline ends.

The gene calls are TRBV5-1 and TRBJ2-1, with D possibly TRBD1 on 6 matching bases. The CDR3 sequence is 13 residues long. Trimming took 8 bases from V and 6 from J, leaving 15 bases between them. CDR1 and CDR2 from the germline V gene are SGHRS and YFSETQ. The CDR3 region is CASPEGESNEQFF. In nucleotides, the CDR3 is TGCGCCAGTCCTGAGGGGGAGAGCAATGAGCAGTTCTTC.

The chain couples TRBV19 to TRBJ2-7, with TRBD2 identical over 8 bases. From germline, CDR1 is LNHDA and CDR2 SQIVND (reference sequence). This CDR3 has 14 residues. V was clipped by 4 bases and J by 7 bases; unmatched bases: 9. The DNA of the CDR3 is TGTGCCAGTAGTAGACTAGCGTCGGGAAGGGAGCAGTACTTC. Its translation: CASSRLASGREQYF.

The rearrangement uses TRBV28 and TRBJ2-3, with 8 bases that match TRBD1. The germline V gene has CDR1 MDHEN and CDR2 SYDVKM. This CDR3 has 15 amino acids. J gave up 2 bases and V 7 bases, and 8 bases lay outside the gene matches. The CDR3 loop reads CASTMDREDTDTQYF. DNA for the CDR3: TGTGCCAGCACCATGGACAGGGAGGACACAGATACGCAGTATTTT.

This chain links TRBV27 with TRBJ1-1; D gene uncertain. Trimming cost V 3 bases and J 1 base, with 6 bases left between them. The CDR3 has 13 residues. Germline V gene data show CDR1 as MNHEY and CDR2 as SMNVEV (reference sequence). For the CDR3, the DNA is TGTGCCAGCAGTTTCAGGAAGAACACTGAAGCTTTCTTT. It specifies CASSFRKNTEAFF.

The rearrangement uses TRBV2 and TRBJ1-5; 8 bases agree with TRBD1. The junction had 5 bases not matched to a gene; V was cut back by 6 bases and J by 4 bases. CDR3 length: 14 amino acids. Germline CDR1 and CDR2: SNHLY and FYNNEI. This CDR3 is CASSGTGENQPQHF. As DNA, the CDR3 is TGTGCCAGCAGCGGGACAGGAGAAAATCAGCCCCAGCATTTT. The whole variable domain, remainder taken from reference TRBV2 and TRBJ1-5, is EPEVTQTPSHQVTQMGQEVILRCVPISNHLYFYWYRQILGQKVEFLVSFYNNEISEKSEIFDDQFSVERPDGSNFTLKIRSTKLEDSAMYFCASSGTGENQPQHFGDGTRLSIL.

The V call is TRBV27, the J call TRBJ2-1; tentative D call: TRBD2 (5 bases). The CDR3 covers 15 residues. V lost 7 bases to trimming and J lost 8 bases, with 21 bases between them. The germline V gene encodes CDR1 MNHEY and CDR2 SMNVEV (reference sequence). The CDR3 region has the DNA TGTGCCAGCACTGGACTGGGTCCGAATCTTGATGAGCAGTTCTTC. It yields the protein CASTGLGPNLDEQFF.

CDR3 loop: CASSIGLAGNTDTQYF. The CDR3 DNA follows: TGTGCCAGCAGCATAGGACTAGCGGGAAACACAGATACGCAGTATTTT. V gene TRBV11-2 combines with J gene TRBJ2-3; TRBD2 matches at 12 bases. V dropped 5 bases and J dropped 2; count of bases not matched to a gene: 5. The CDR3 length is 16 residues. From germline, CDR1 is SGHAT and CDR2 FQNNGV.

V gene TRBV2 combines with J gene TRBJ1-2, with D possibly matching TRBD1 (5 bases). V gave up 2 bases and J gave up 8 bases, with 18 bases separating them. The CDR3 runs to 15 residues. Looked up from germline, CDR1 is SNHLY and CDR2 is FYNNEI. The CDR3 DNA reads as TGTGCCAGCAGTGAATGGTTGGGTCAGGGAAGCGGCTACACCTTC. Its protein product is CASSEWLGQGSGYTF.

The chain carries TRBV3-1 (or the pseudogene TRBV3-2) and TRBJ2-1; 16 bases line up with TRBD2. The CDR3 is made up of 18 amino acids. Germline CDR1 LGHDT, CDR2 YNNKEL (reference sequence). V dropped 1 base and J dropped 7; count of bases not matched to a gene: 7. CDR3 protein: CASSQVGTSGRVLNEQFF. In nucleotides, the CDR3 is TGTGCCAGCAGCCAAGTAGGGACTAGCGGGAGGGTTTTGAATGAGCAGTTCTTC.

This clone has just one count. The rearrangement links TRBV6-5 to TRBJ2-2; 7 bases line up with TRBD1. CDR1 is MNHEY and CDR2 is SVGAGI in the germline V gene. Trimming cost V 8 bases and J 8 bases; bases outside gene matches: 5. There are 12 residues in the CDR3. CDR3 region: CASEGAGGELFF. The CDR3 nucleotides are TGTGCCAGCGAGGGGGCTGGAGGGGAGCTGTTTTTT.

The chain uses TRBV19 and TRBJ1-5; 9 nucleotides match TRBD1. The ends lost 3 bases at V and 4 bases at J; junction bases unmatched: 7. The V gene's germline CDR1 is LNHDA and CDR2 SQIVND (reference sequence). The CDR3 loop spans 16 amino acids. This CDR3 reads CASSMSGTGSNQPQHF. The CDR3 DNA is TGTGCCAGTAGTATGTCCGGGACAGGGTCGAATCAGCCCCAGCATTTT.